The next 10 T cell receptor beta chains were all read from a single sample in a study of blood T cell repertoires in COVID-19. Clones were read by immunoSEQ multiplex PCR, and TCRdb kept only the in-frame ones, dropping some. The sample lists roughly 280,000 clones, 75% to 90% occurring once. Sequences were obtained from peripheral blood. These receptor sequences come from an older woman with acute or convalescent COVID-19.

V gene TRBV18 combines with J gene TRBJ2-3, with 15 bases fitting TRBD2. The CDR3 consists of 19 residues. V shed 0 bases and J 3 bases; nucleotides not matched to a gene: 7. Per germline, CDR1 KGHSH and CDR2 LQKENI. The CDR3 loop reads CASSPPWTSGGAGTDTQYF. The CDR3 nucleotides are TGTGCCAGCTCACCACCCTGGACTAGCGGGGGGGCCGGAACAGATACGCAGTATTTT.

The V gene is TRBV7-7, the J gene TRBJ2-1; D remains ambiguous. V lost 7 bases and J lost 6, with 13 bases in between. Germline values: CDR1 SSHAT, CDR2 FNYEAQ (reference sequence). The CDR3 covers 13 residues. The CDR3 reads CASTMVPGNEQFF. CDR3 coding DNA: TGTGCCAGCACCATGGTCCCGGGCAATGAGCAGTTCTTC.

This clone was counted once. At one of its ends the junction is not consistent with the germline gene, which may arise from a read error. V gene TRBV7-3 combines with J gene TRBJ1-1; 8 nucleotides line up with TRBD1. The CDR3 totals 15 residues. Looked up from germline, CDR1 is SGHTA and CDR2 is FQGTGA. CDR3 in amino acids: CASSLTGTGNTEAFF. The CDR3 DNA sequence: TGTGCCAGCAGTTTAACCGGGACAGGCAACACTGAAGCTTTCTTT.

Comment on this clone: Additional DNA sequences in this sample encode the identical CDR3. V gene TRBV3-1 (or the pseudogene TRBV3-2) combines with J gene TRBJ2-7, with 11 bases aligning to TRBD2. Germline values: CDR1 LGHDT, CDR2 YNNKEL (reference sequence). The CDR3 contains 15 residues. With 4 bases clipped from V and 0 bases from J, the junction kept 2 bases outside the gene matches. This chain's CDR3 is CASSPSGGRSYEQYF. Written as DNA, the CDR3 is TGTGCCAGCAGCCCTAGCGGGGGGCGCTCCTACGAGCAGTACTTC.

This clone has just a few counts. The CDR3 DNA reads TGCGCCAGCAGCTTTACCGGGACAGGAGCTGAAGCTTTCTTT. This encodes CASSFTGTGAEAFF. This chain joins TRBV5-1 and TRBJ1-1; 8 bases fit TRBD1. This CDR3 is 14 amino acids long. The trim removed 2 bases at V and 6 bases at J, leaving 6 bases unmatched. CDR1 and CDR2 (germline): SGHRS, YFSETQ.

The CDR3 coding sequence is TGTGCCAGCAGTGAAGTCACAGGCGTGGGCTATCGGCAGTTTTTT. It encodes CASSEVTGVGYRQFF. The chain recombines TRBV6-1 with TRBJ1-4; maybe TRBD1 (5 bases). Between the trimmed V and J ends, which lost 1 base and 16 bases, there was a span of 22 bases. The CDR3 length is 15 residues. Germline V gene sequence: CDR1 MNHNS, CDR2 SASEGT.

V usage is TRBV5-1 and J usage is TRBJ1-1, with no clear D. Trimming removed 0 bases at V and 1 base at J, with 10 bases between. CDR3 length equals 15 residues. Germline V gives CDR1 SGHRS, CDR2 YFSETQ. The CDR3, as DNA: TGCGCCAGCAGCTTGGGACTTGAAGGGAACACTGAAGCTTTCTTT. It specifies CASSLGLEGNTEAFF.

The chain couples TRBV6-4 to TRBJ1-5; weak D call: TRBD1 (5 bases). V was trimmed by 0 bases and J by 10 bases, leaving 10 bases between them. CDR1 MRHNA and CDR2 SNTAGT come from the germline V gene. The CDR3 runs to 13 residues. The CDR3 reads CASSDSGQGPQHF. The CDR3 DNA reads as TGTGCCAGCAGTGACTCCGGGCAGGGCCCCCAGCATTTT.

This chain joins TRBV5-4 and TRBJ2-1; 10 nucleotides match TRBD2. V lost 4 bases, J lost 5 bases, and 6 bases stayed unmatched. The CDR3 loop spans 15 amino acids. CDR1 is SGHNT, CDR2 YYREEE, per germline (reference sequence). The CDR3 nucleotides read TGTGCCAGCAGCCCGGTAGCGGGGGGCCACAATGAGCAGTTCTTC. As protein: CASSPVAGGHNEQFF.

The chain uses TRBV11-2 and TRBJ2-1; D may be TRBD1 (8 bases). The CDR3 has 14 residues. Germline V gene data show CDR1 as SGHAT and CDR2 as FQNNGV. V lost 6 bases and J lost 5, with 14 bases in between. CDR3 in DNA: TGTGCCAGCAGACAGGGGGGGCTCGACAATGAGCAGTTCTTC. This encodes CASRQGGLDNEQFF.